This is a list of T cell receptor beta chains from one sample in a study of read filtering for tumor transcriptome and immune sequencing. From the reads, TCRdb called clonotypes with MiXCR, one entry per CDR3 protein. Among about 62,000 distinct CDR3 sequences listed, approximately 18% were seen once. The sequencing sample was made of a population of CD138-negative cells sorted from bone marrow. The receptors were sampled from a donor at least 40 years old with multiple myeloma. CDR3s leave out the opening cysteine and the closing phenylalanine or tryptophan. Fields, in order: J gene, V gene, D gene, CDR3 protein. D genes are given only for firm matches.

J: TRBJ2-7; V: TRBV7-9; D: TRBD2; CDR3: ASSPGTSGLLEQY
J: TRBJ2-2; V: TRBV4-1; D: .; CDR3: ASSQVWTGELF
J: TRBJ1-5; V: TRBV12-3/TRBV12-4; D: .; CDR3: ASSPNTQPQH
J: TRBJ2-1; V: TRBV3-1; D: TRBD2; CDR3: ASSLRLAGKPNEQF
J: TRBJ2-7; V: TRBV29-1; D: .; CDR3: SVEDLDRQPYEQY
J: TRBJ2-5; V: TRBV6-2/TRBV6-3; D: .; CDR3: ASSRLVFETQY
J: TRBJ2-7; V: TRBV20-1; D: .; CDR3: SARGDLHWAYEQY
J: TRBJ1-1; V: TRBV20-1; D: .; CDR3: SAGGQNTEAF
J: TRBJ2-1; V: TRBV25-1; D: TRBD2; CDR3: ASSASSGGLQGGNNEQF
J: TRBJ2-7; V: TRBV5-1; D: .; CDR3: ASSFQGRAYEQY
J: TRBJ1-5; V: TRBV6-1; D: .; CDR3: ASSVQPGLYSNQPQH
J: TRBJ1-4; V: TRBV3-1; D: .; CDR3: ASSPTGTYNEKLF
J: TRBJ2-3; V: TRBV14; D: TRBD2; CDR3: ASSQWGTSGDTQY
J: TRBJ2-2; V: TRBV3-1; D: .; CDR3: ASSQAGASGELF
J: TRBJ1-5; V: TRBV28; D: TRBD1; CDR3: ASSPGTANQPQH
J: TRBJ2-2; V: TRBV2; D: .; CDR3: ASSTHLTGELF
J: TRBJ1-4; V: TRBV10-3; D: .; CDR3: ATRGPGANEKLF
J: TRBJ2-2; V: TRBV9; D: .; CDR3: ASRPAVTGELF
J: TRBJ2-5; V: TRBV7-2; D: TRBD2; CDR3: ASSRTGAGGDQTQY
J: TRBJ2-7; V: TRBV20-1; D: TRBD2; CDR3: SARAVWTSGSFSYEQY
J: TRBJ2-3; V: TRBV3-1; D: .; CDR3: ASSKMDGLPTDTQY
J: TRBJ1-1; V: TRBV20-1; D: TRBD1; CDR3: SARDGTGNTEAF
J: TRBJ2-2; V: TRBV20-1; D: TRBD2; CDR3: SARPGGQDTGELF
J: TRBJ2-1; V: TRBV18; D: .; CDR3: ASSQNNEQF
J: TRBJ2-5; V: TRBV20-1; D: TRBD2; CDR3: SARRPLAGGETQY
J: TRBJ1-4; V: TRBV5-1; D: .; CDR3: ASSLVINEKLF
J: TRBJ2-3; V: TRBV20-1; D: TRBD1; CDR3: SARVRTGGSEDTQY